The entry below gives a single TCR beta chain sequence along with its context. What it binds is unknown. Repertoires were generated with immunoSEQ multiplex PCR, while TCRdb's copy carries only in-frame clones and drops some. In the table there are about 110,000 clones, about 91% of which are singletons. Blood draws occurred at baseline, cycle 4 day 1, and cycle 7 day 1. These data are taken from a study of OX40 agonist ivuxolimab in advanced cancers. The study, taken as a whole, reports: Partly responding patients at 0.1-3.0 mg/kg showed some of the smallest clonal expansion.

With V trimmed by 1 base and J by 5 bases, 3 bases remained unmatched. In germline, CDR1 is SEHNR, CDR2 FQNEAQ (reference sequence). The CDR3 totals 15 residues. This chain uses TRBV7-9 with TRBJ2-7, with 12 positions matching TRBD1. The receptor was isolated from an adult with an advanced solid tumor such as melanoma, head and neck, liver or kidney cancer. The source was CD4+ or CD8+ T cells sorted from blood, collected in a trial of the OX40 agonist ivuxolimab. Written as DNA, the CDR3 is TGTGCCAGCAGCTTAGTGGGGACAGGGGGCCACGAGCAGTACTTC. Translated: CASSLVGTGGHEQYF.